Each of the 22 T cell receptor beta chains below was sequenced from the same sample in a study of blood T cell repertoires in COVID-19. Only in-frame clones appear in the TCRdb table, and some are missing; sequencing was by immunoSEQ multiplex PCR. This table holds tens of thousands of clones, approximately 87% found once. Sequencing was carried out using peripheral blood. The origin of the receptors is a human donor in a cohort sampled during active COVID-19.

This chain links TRBV27 with TRBJ2-7; no clear D gene. The germline V and J ends were trimmed by 3 bases and 2 bases, with 14 bases remaining between them. The CDR3 consists of 15 residues. Germline V gives CDR1 MNHEY, CDR2 SMNVEV (reference sequence). The CDR3 sequence is CASSFVNDFTYEQYF. The CDR3 coding sequence is TGTGCCAGCAGTTTTGTGAACGACTTCACCTACGAGCAGTACTTC.

The chain joins TRBV21-1 to TRBJ1-5; the table gives TRBD1 as D, unverified against the DNA. TRBV21-1 is a recognized pseudogene. CDR3 length: 15 amino acids. The CDR3 DNA reads as TGTGCCAGCAGCTCGCAACGGCAGGGAAGGCAGCCCCAGCATTTT. Protein: CASSSQRQGRQPQHF.

The rearrangement uses TRBV7-9 and TRBJ1-4, with D possibly matching TRBD1 (6 bases). The CDR3 has 16 residues. Trimming pared 4 bases from V and 4 bases from J, leaving 16 bases between. The germline V gene encodes CDR1 SEHNR and CDR2 FQNEAQ (reference sequence). CDR3 coding DNA: TGTGCCAGCAGCTCATTCCGGACAGTAAATAATGAAAAACTGTTTTTT. Translating gives CASSSFRTVNNEKLFF. Combining the CDR3 with reference TRBV7-9 and TRBJ1-4 gives the whole variable domain DTGVSQNPRHKITKRGQNVTFRCDPISEHNRLYWYRQTLGQGPEFLTYFQNEAQLEKSRLLSDRFSAERPKGSFSTLEIQRTEQGDSAMYLCASSSFRTVNNEKLFFGSGTQLSVL.

This clone was counted between two and nine times. The V call is TRBV2, the J call TRBJ1-1, with TRBD1 as a possible D gene (6 bases). Germline V gene data show CDR1 as SNHLY and CDR2 as FYNNEI. The CDR3 sequence is 16 residues long. Trimming left V 6 bases short and J 0 bases short, with 17 bases between. The CDR3 DNA is TGTGCCAGCAGACACAGGGCCCCACGAATGAACACTGAAGCTTTCTTT. This gives the protein CASRHRAPRMNTEAFF.

The chain combines TRBV5-4 with TRBJ2-1, with 9 bases that match TRBD1. The length of the CDR3 is 15 residues. The V gene end was trimmed by 4 bases and the J gene end by 10 bases; junction bases not matched to a gene: 12. Germline V gene lookup returns CDR1 SGHNT and CDR2 YYREEE (reference sequence). CDR3 in DNA: TGTGCCAGCAGCAAGAGCCAACAGGGGGCCAAGGAGCAGTTCTTC. This codes for CASSKSQQGAKEQFF.

The chain links TRBV7-2 to TRBJ2-7; D perhaps matches TRBD2 (7 bases). The ends were cut back, 8 bases at V and 3 bases at J, with 20 bases in the middle. The CDR3 totals 15 residues. Per germline, CDR1 SGHTA and CDR2 FQGNSA. CDR3: CASSKAGQGNYEQYF. The CDR3, as DNA: TGTGCCAGCTCAAAAGCGGGGCAGGGGAACTACGAGCAGTACTTC.

This rearrangement joins TRBV6-2 or TRBV6-3 to TRBJ2-3; D gene ambiguous. This CDR3 region has 17 residues. Germline lookup yields CDR1 MNHEY and CDR2 SVGEGT. V lost 0 bases and J lost 0, with 13 bases in between. The CDR3 coding sequence is TGTGCCAGCAGTTACTCGAAAACGAGCGTTAGCACAGATACGCAGTATTTT. Amino acids: CASSYSKTSVSTDTQYF.

This clone is medium-sized (0.01 to 0.1%) within its sample. The chain carries TRBV5-1 and TRBJ2-7; tentatively, D is TRBD2 (6 bases). The CDR3 contains 14 residues. Per germline, CDR1 SGHRS and CDR2 YFSETQ. Trimming left V 3 bases short and J 2 bases short, with 12 bases between. CDR3 bases: TGCGCCAGCAGCTCCGGGACTCTTACCTACGAGCAGTACTTC. Amino acid sequence: CASSSGTLTYEQYF.

This clone was detected only once. The CDR3, as DNA: TGTGCCTGGAGTGGCGGGAGGGGGCGAGGCTATGGCTACACCTTC. Protein product: CAWSGGRGRGYGYTF. The chain couples TRBV30 to TRBJ1-2, with 7 nucleotides matching TRBD1. The V gene's germline CDR1 is GTSNPN and CDR2 SVGIG (reference sequence). The J segment lost 4 bases and the V segment lost 1 base, leaving 9 bases of the junction unmatched. This CDR3 has 15 residues.

The CDR3 DNA reads as TGTGCCAGCAGCCTCCAGGGGGCCGGGGGTACTGAAGCTTTCTTT. This encodes CASSLQGAGGTEAFF. The gene calls are TRBV7-8 and TRBJ1-1; 8 bases agree with TRBD1. Trimming cost V 5 bases and J 5 bases; bases outside gene matches: 10. Germline CDR1 reads SGHVS; CDR2 reads FQNEAQ. This CDR3 region has 15 residues. The entire variable domain, with the rest obtained from reference TRBV7-8 and TRBJ1-1, is as follows: GAGVSQSPRYKVAKRGQDVALRCDPISGHVSLFWYQQALGQGPEFLTYFQNEAQLDKSGLPSDRFFAERPEGSVSTLKIQRTQQEDSAVYLCASSLQGAGGTEAFFGQGTRLTVV.

Here the CDR3 reads CASSYGGGQPQHF. CDR3 bases: TGTGCCAGCAGTTATGGGGGGGGTCAGCCCCAGCATTTT. V is TRBV6-2 or TRBV6-3 and J is TRBJ1-5; weak D call: TRBD1 (5 bases). The length of the CDR3 is 13 residues. V was trimmed by 3 bases and J by 6 bases, leaving 9 bases between them. Germline V lookup: CDR1 MNHEY, CDR2 SVGEGT.

V is TRBV7-4 and J is TRBJ1-1; TRBD1 might be the D (6 bases). The CDR3 length is 13 residues. In germline, CDR1 is SGHVT, CDR2 SQSDAQ. Trimming pared 8 bases from V and 9 bases from J, leaving 19 bases between. In DNA, the CDR3 is TGTGCCAGCCAAAATAAGGGGGAAAGTAAAGCTTTCTTT. Its translation: CASQNKGESKAFF.

The chain employs TRBV7-2 and TRBJ1-1, with unresolved D. Trimming took 1 base from V and 7 from J, leaving 13 bases between them. The CDR3 runs 14 residues. In germline, CDR1 is SGHTA, CDR2 FQGNSA. The CDR3 here is CASSLGLPGNEAFF. The CDR3 DNA sequence: TGTGCCAGCAGCTTAGGTTTGCCCGGGAATGAAGCTTTCTTT.

The sample holds one count of this clone. This rearrangement joins TRBV3-1 (or the pseudogene TRBV3-2) to TRBJ2-2, with D possibly being TRBD2 (6 bases). V lost 1 base to trimming and J lost 6 bases, with 6 bases between them. CDR1 is LGHDT and CDR2 is YNNKEL in the germline V gene (reference sequence). This CDR3 spans 13 amino acids. This chain's CDR3 is CASSQGGAGELFF. In DNA form, the CDR3 reads TGTGCCAGCAGCCAAGGGGGGGCCGGGGAGCTGTTTTTT.

The chain carries TRBV28 and TRBJ2-7; D remains unclear. Germline values: CDR1 MDHEN, CDR2 SYDVKM. The CDR3 length is 14 residues. V dropped 2 bases and J dropped 0 bases, with 8 bases sitting between them. The CDR3 DNA reads as TGTGCCAGCAGTTTAGTCGACAACTCCTACGAGCAGTACTTC. Translated: CASSLVDNSYEQYF.

As concerns this clone: One end of the junction fails to match germline, which may point to a read error. The chain couples TRBV5-4 to TRBJ1-1, with TRBD1 matching over 7 bases. This CDR3 comprises 14 residues. CDR1 SGHNT and CDR2 YYREEE come from the germline V gene (reference sequence). The CDR3 bases are TGTGCCAGCAGCCGGGACAGTCTGAACGCTGAAGCTTTCTTT. This encodes CASSRDSLNAEAFF.

The genes are TRBV3-1 (or the pseudogene TRBV3-2) and TRBJ2-5; D possibly corresponds to TRBD1 (5 bases). This CDR3 comprises 12 residues. Germline assignment: CDR1 LGHDT and CDR2 YNNKEL (reference sequence). With 2 bases removed from V and 4 bases from J, the gap between germline ends came to 5 bases. Here the CDR3 DNA reads TGTGCCAGCAGCCAAAGGGGAGAGACCCAGTACTTC. It encodes CASSQRGETQYF.

The chain carries TRBV5-1 and TRBJ1-1; TRBD1 agrees at 8 bases. This CDR3 spans 16 amino acids. Germline V lookup: CDR1 SGHRS, CDR2 YFSETQ. V shed 7 bases, J shed 7 bases, and the junction held 18 bases outside the gene matches. The CDR3 loop reads CASHRGQGATTNEAFF. The CDR3 DNA is TGCGCCAGCCACCGAGGCCAGGGGGCCACTACCAATGAAGCTTTCTTT.

This chain links TRBV28 with TRBJ1-3; D unresolved. Looked up from germline, CDR1 is MDHEN and CDR2 is SYDVKM. The CDR3 consists of 13 residues. V was cut by 7 bases and J by 0 bases, with 7 bases left in between. CDR3 sequence: CASNAASGNTIYF. Here the CDR3 DNA reads TGTGCCAGCAATGCGGCCTCTGGAAACACCATATATTTT.

A note on this clone: This sample includes further DNA sequences coding for the same CDR3. V gene TRBV24-1 combines with J gene TRBJ2-3; D perhaps matches TRBD1 (7 bases). Per the germline V gene, CDR1 is KGHDR and CDR2 is SFDVKD. This CDR3 is 13 amino acids long. Trimming cost V 10 bases and J 1 base, with 11 bases left between them. The CDR3, as DNA: TGTGCCACGCGGGACAGCGGCACAGATACGCAGTATTTT. Its protein product is CATRDSGTDTQYF.

The V gene is TRBV2, the J gene TRBJ2-2; D gene uncertain. Trimming took off 6 bases at V and 0 bases at J, with 11 bases between the two ends. This CDR3 is 15 amino acids long. In germline, CDR1 is SNHLY, CDR2 FYNNEI. CDR3 bases: TGTGCCAGCAGGTTGGGCACCGCGAACACCGGGGAGCTGTTTTTT. Protein: CASRLGTANTGELFF.

The chain carries TRBV30 and TRBJ1-4; 8 nucleotides agree with TRBD1. V lost 2 bases and J lost 5; bases outside the gene matches: 7. CDR1 and CDR2 (germline): GTSNPN, SVGIG (reference sequence). The CDR3 sequence is 15 residues long. The CDR3 here is CAWSPTGGPNEKLFF. In nucleotides, the CDR3 is TGTGCCTGGAGTCCCACAGGGGGACCAAATGAAAAACTGTTTTTT.